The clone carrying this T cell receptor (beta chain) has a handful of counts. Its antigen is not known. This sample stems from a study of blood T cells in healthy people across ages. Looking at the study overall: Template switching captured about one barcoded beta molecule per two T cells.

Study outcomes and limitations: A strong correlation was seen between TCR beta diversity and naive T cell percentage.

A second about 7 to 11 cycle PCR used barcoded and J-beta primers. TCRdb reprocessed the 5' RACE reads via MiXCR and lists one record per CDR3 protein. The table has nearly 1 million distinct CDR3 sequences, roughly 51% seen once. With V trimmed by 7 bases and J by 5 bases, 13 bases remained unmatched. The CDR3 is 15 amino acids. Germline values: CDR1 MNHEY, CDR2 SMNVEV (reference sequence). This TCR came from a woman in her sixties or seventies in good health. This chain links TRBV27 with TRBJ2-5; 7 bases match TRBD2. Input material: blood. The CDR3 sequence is CASTPRGSGWETQYF. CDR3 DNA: TGTGCCAGCACCCCTCGCGGGAGTGGATGGGAGACCCAGTACTTC.